The rows below give T cell receptor beta chains drawn from one sample of a study of technical replicates of blood from a handful of donors. Sequenced by immunoSEQ multiplex PCR; TCRdb stores in-frame clones only, minus some. The data contain roughly 72,000 clones, 92% of them singletons. The sample was T cells isolated from PBMCs. The source of these receptors is a human donor in good health. Both conserved end residues are part of each CDR3. The order of the fields is J gene, D gene, V gene, clone size, CDR3 protein, CDR3 DNA. D genes are given only for firm matches. Clone size appears in some rows only: once, few, many, or a class for an expanded clone.

TRBJ2-7,TRBD1,TRBV5-4,-,CASSLTGSYEQYF,TGTGCCAGCAGCCTGACAGGGTCCTACGAGCAGTACTTC
TRBJ2-5,TRBD2,TRBV2,-,CASSEGWREGEETQYF,TGTGCCAGCAGTGAAGGTTGGCGGGAGGGAGAGGAGACCCAGTACTTC
TRBJ1-3,-,TRBV7-9,-,CASSLRNSGNTIYF,TGTGCCAGCAGCTTGCGGAACTCTGGAAACACCATATATTTT
TRBJ2-2,TRBD1,TRBV9,-,CASSETGSVGELFF,TGTGCCAGCAGCGAGACAGGGTCCGTCGGGGAGCTGTTTTTT
TRBJ2-1,-,TRBV19,-,CASSIIETTTHNEQFF,TGTGCCAGTAGTATAATAGAGACTACCACCCACAATGAGCAGTTCTTC
TRBJ2-1,-,TRBV19,-,CASRRAGESHEQFF,TGTGCCAGTAGGAGGGCAGGGGAGTCGCATGAGCAGTTCTTC
TRBJ2-3,-,TRBV7-2,-,CASSSTWTEASTDTQYF,TGTGCCAGCAGTTCCACCTGGACTGAGGCTAGCACAGATACGCAGTATTTT
TRBJ2-7,-,TRBV6-6,-,CASSYGQSSYEQYF,TGTGCCAGCAGTTACGGACAGAGCTCCTACGAGCAGTACTTC
TRBJ2-4,-,TRBV5-4,-,CASSLGGTLAKNIQYF,TGTGCCAGCAGCTTAGGGGGAACCCTAGCCAAAAACATTCAGTACTTC
TRBJ1-5,-,TRBV7-9,-,CASSLGSENQPQHF,TGTGCCAGCAGCTTAGGGTCGGAGAATCAGCCCCAGCATTTT
TRBJ2-5,-,TRBV6-4,-,CAPVDRGSPGETQYF,TGTGCCCCGGTTGATCGGGGGAGCCCGGGGGAGACCCAGTACTTC
TRBJ2-3,-,TRBV19,few,CASSIQVKRPTDTQYF,TGTGCCAGTAGTATCCAAGTTAAGCGCCCCACAGATACGCAGTATTTT
TRBJ1-5,-,TRBV11-2,once,CASSLSGSGLQPQHF,TGTGCCAGCAGCTTATCGGGGTCGGGGTTGCAGCCCCAGCATTTT
TRBJ2-1,TRBD2,TRBV2,-,CASIQREGRNEQFF,TGTGCCAGCATCCAGCGGGAGGGCCGTAATGAGCAGTTCTTC
TRBJ1-1,-,TRBV29-1,few,CSVEVWGLNTEAFF,TGCAGCGTTGAGGTGTGGGGGCTGAACACTGAAGCTTTCTTT
TRBJ2-2,-,TRBV11-3,-,CASSPGLYGELFF,TGTGCCAGCAGCCCGGGACTCTACGGGGAGCTGTTTTTT
TRBJ2-7,-,TRBV11-2,-,CASSLLGLGEQYF,TGTGCCAGCAGCTTATTGGGGCTAGGGGAGCAGTACTTC
TRBJ2-1,TRBD2,TRBV10-3,-,CASRTSGLSYNEQFF,TGTGCCAGCCGCACTAGCGGGCTGTCCTACAATGAGCAGTTCTTC
TRBJ2-3,TRBD2,TRBV10-3,-,CAIATFPTSGSAADTQYF,TGTGCCATCGCCACCTTTCCGACTAGCGGGAGTGCTGCAGATACGCAGTATTTT
TRBJ2-4,TRBD2,TRBV5-6,-,CASSLVVAGGLAKNIQYF,TGTGCCAGCAGCTTGGTAGTAGCGGGAGGCCTAGCCAAAAACATTCAGTACTTC
TRBJ1-3,TRBD1,TRBV11-3,-,CASSSGTVGNTIYF,TGTGCCAGCAGCTCCGGGACAGTCGGAAACACCATATATTTT
TRBJ1-3,-,TRBV10-3,-,CAISGGSGNTIYF,TGTGCCATCAGTGGCGGCTCGGGAAACACCATATATTTT
TRBJ2-3,-,TRBV12-5,-,CASGLGAGSVDTQYF,TGTGCTAGTGGTTTGGGGGCGGGGTCGGTAGATACGCAGTATTTT
TRBJ2-1,-,TRBV6-5,-,CASSRSSHEFF,TGTGCCAGCAGTCGTAGCAGTCATGAGTTCTTC
TRBJ1-1,-,TRBV29-1,-,CSVRANTEAFF,TGCAGCGTTAGAGCGAACACTGAAGCTTTCTTT
TRBJ1-5,-,TRBV19,-,CASSGTGNQPQHF,TGTGCCAGCAGCGGGACGGGCAATCAGCCCCAGCATTTT
TRBJ2-7,-,TRBV11-3,few,CASSPPRQISYEQYF,TGTGCCAGCAGCCCTCCTCGACAGATATCCTACGAGCAGTACTTC
TRBJ1-3,-,TRBV6-5,-,CASRLQTSSGNTIYF,TGTGCCAGCAGATTACAGACGAGCTCTGGAAACACCATATATTTT
TRBJ1-3,-,TRBV25-1,-,CATSGMGGNTIYF,TGTGCCACCTCAGGTATGGGCGGAAACACCATATATTTT
TRBJ2-7,-,TRBV5-4,-,CASSFGDPGLDYEQYF,TGTGCCAGCAGCTTTGGGGATCCGGGACTCGACTACGAGCAGTACTTC
TRBJ2-7,TRBD2,TRBV5-1,once,CASSLGLALRGNYEQYF,TGCGCCAGCAGCTTGGGACTAGCCCTAAGGGGTAACTACGAGCAGTACTTC
TRBJ2-2,-,TRBV7-8,-,CASSGAIGGITGELFF,TGTGCCAGCAGCGGAGCCATAGGGGGAATCACCGGGGAGCTGTTTTTT
TRBJ2-2,TRBD1,TRBV6-1,-,CASSGQGFTGELFF,TGTGCCAGCAGTGGACAGGGGTTCACCGGGGAGCTGTTTTTT
TRBJ2-7,TRBD2,TRBV28,-,CASSPAGTSGGFYEQYF,TGTGCCAGCAGTCCCGCCGGGACTAGCGGAGGCTTCTACGAGCAGTACTTC
TRBJ1-2,TRBD1,TRBV28,-,CATAFPGQSNYGYTF,TGTGCCACGGCCTTCCCGGGACAGTCGAACTATGGCTACACCTTC
TRBJ2-1,-,TRBV6-5,-,CASSRDISYNEQFF,TGTGCCAGCAGCCGGGACATAAGTTACAATGAGCAGTTCTTC
TRBJ2-7,TRBD1,TRBV27,-,CASRRPRTGGLSYEQYF,TGTGCCAGCAGGAGGCCCCGGACAGGGGGATTATCCTACGAGCAGTACTTC
TRBJ2-7,TRBD1,TRBV2,-,CASRDLTGTGIPNEQYF,TGTGCCAGCAGGGATCTAACCGGGACAGGGATTCCCAACGAGCAGTACTTC
TRBJ2-7,TRBD1,TRBV6-6,-,CASSWTGQQEYF,TGTGCCAGCAGCTGGACAGGCCAACAGGAGTACTTC
TRBJ2-1,TRBD2,TRBV28,-,CASRDPGTSGRRSYNEQFF,TGTGCCAGCAGGGATCCTGGGACTAGCGGGAGAAGGTCCTACAATGAGCAGTTCTTC
TRBJ2-5,-,TRBV7-3,-,CASSLVQGGGQETQYF,TGTGCCAGCAGCTTAGTTCAGGGTGGCGGCCAAGAGACCCAGTACTTC